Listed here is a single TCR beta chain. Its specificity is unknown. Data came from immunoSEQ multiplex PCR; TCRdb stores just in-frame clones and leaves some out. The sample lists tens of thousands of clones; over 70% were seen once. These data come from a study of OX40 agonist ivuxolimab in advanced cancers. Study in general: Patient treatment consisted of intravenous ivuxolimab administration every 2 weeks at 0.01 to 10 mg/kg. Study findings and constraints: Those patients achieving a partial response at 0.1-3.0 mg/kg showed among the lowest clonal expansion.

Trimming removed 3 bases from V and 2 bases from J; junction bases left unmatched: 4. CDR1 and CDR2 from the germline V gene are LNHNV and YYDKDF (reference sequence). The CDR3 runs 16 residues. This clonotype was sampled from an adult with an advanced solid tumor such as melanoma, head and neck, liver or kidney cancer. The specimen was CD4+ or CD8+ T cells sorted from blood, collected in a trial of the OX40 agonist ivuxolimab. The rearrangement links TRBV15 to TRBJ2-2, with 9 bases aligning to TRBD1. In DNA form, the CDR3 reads TGTGCCACCAGCAGGGGGGACAGGGCCAACACCGGGGAGCTGTTTTTT. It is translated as CATSRGDRANTGELFF.